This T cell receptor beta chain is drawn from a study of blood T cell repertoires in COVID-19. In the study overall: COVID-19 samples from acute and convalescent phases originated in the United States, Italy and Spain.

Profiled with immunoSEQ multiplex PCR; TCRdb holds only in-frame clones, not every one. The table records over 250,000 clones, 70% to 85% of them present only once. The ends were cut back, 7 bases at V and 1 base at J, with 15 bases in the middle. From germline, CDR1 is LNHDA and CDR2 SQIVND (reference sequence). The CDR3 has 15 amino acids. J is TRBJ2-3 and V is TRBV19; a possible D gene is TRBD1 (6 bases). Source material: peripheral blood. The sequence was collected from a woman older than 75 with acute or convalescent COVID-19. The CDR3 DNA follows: TGTGCCAGTACCCGACGGCAGGGGCGCACAGATACGCAGTATTTT. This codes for CASTRRQGRTDTQYF.